This is a list of T cell receptor beta chains from one sample in a study of siplizumab effects on memory and regulatory T cells. Repertoires were generated with immunoSEQ multiplex PCR, while TCRdb's copy carries only in-frame clones and drops some. The sample holds around 100,000 clones, approximately 93% seen once. The material sequenced was Tregs sorted from blood. These receptors were collected from a human donor in good health. CDR3s include the opening cysteine and the closing phenylalanine or tryptophan. A D gene is named only where the DNA matches it firmly. Not all rows give a size; the values are once, few, many and, for expanded clones, a class.

v_gene	d_gene	abundance	j_gene	CDR3aa	CDR3nt
TRBV6-6	TRBD1	-	TRBJ2-7	CASSPQGASYEQYF	TGTGCCAGCAGTCCCCAGGGGGCGTCCTACGAGCAGTACTTC
TRBV6-1	-	-	TRBJ2-1	CASSARGIGANEQFF	TGTGCCAGCAGTGCCCGGGGGATTGGGGCCAATGAGCAGTTCTTC
TRBV7-3	-	-	TRBJ2-2	CASSFGTGELFF	TGTGCCAGCAGCTTCGGCACCGGGGAGCTGTTTTTT
TRBV9	TRBD2	-	TRBJ2-1	CASSALAVPYNEQFF	TGTGCCAGCAGCGCACTAGCGGTTCCCTACAATGAGCAGTTCTTC
TRBV18	-	-	TRBJ2-2	CASSRASQGTTGELFF	TGTGCCAGCTCACGTGCGAGCCAGGGAACAACCGGGGAGCTGTTTTTT
TRBV27	TRBD1	-	TRBJ1-2	CASSSTTGRLNYGYTF	TGTGCCAGCAGTTCAACGACAGGGCGGCTTAACTATGGCTACACCTTC
TRBV5-4	-	-	TRBJ2-7	CASSLKIRAYEQYF	TGTGCCAGCAGCTTGAAGATCCGAGCCTACGAGCAGTACTTC
TRBV4-1	-	-	TRBJ1-2	CASSQPRDTQKDGYTF	TGCGCCAGCAGCCAACCCCGGGACACCCAAAAGGATGGCTACACCTTC
TRBV6-4	-	-	TRBJ1-4	CASPGGKLFF	TGTGCCAGCCCGGGTGGGAAACTGTTTTTT
TRBV5-4	-	-	TRBJ2-5	CASSLATETQYF	TGTGCCAGCAGCTTGGCCACTGAGACCCAGTACTTC
TRBV11-2	TRBD1	-	TRBJ2-7	CASSPWTGGAYEQYF	TGTGCCAGCAGCCCCTGGACAGGGGGTGCCTACGAGCAGTACTTC
TRBV6-6	-	once	TRBJ2-1	CASSSGSLYNEQFF	TGTGCCAGCTCTTCCGGGAGCCTCTACAATGAGCAGTTCTTC
TRBV18	TRBD2	-	TRBJ2-1	CASSPPGLAGGNEQFF	TGTGCCAGCTCACCACCGGGCTTAGCGGGAGGGAATGAGCAGTTCTTC
TRBV18	-	-	TRBJ2-5	CASSPLGQGPQETQYF	TGTGCCAGCTCACCACTCGGGCAGGGGCCTCAAGAGACCCAGTACTTC
TRBV7-9	TRBD1	-	TRBJ2-7	CASSPDRVEQYF	TGTGCCAGCAGCCCGGACAGGGTCGAGCAGTACTTC
TRBV7-2	-	-	TRBJ2-2	CASSSWTDPTGELFF	TGTGCCAGCAGCTCCTGGACAGACCCCACCGGGGAGCTGTTTTTT
TRBV11-2	-	-	TRBJ1-2	CASSISASHYGYTF	TGTGCCAGCAGCATATCGGCGAGTCACTATGGCTACACCTTC
TRBV9	-	-	TRBJ1-2	CASSVGAGADYGYTF	TGTGCCAGCAGCGTAGGGGCGGGCGCGGACTATGGCTACACCTTC
TRBV11-2	-	-	TRBJ1-5	CASSPLGAGQPQHF	TGTGCCAGCAGCCCTTTAGGGGCGGGTCAGCCCCAGCATTTT
TRBV13	-	-	TRBJ2-7	CASSTRLDRVGYEQYF	TGTGCCAGCAGCACGAGACTAGACAGGGTCGGGTACGAGCAGTACTTC
TRBV7-3	TRBD2	once	TRBJ2-2	CASSFSGSGGELFF	TGTGCCAGCAGCTTTAGCGGGAGTGGAGGGGAGCTGTTTTTT
TRBV4-3	-	-	TRBJ1-1	CASSQNTGQNTEAFF	TGCGCCAGCAGCCAAAATACCGGACAGAACACTGAAGCTTTCTTT
TRBV5-1	-	once	TRBJ2-6	CASSPEGVARGANVLTF	TGCGCCAGCAGCCCGGAGGGGGTGGCGCGGGGGGCCAACGTCCTGACTTTC
TRBV6-1	-	few	TRBJ2-7	CASSEDVLVLGPNYEQYF	TGTGCCAGCAGTGAAGACGTATTAGTCTTAGGCCCGAACTACGAGCAGTACTTC
TRBV2	-	-	TRBJ2-2	CASRAVGDTGELFF	TGTGCCAGCCGCGCGGTTGGGGACACCGGGGAGCTGTTTTTT
TRBV2	-	-	TRBJ1-1	CASSETLAGAGTEAFF	TGTGCCAGCAGTGAAACCCTGGCAGGGGCGGGCACTGAAGCTTTCTTT
TRBV25-1	-	-	TRBJ1-5	CASSATGNQPQHF	TGTGCCAGCAGTGCCACAGGGAATCAGCCCCAGCATTTT
TRBV7-9	-	-	TRBJ2-5	CASSLVSSTVETQYF	TGTGCCAGCAGCTTAGTCAGCAGTACTGTGGAGACCCAGTACTTC
TRBV19	-	-	TRBJ1-1	CASSQAQSTEAFF	TGTGCCAGTAGTCAGGCTCAAAGCACTGAAGCTTTCTTT
TRBV11-2	-	-	TRBJ2-3	CASSFGGGHGDTQYF	TGTGCCAGCAGCTTCGGTGGGGGCCACGGGGATACGCAGTATTTT
TRBV6-4	TRBD1	-	TRBJ1-1	CASSAKIGTGLSNTEAFF	TGTGCCAGCAGTGCGAAAATTGGGACAGGGTTGAGCAACACTGAAGCTTTCTTT
TRBV4-2	TRBD2	-	TRBJ2-7	CASSPVFSGTTTYEQYF	TGTGCCAGCAGCCCGGTTTTTAGCGGGACTACTACCTACGAGCAGTACTTC
TRBV4-1	TRBD1	-	TRBJ2-5	CASRGQGLETQYF	TGCGCCAGCAGGGGACAGGGCCTGGAGACCCAGTACTTC
TRBV19	-	-	TRBJ2-6	CASRETATAIGANVLTF	TGTGCCAGTAGGGAAACAGCGACGGCCATTGGGGCCAACGTCCTGACTTTC
TRBV12-2	-	-	TRBJ1-5	CASRLVQGEYQPQHF	TGTGCAAGTCGCTTAGTACAGGGGGAATATCAGCCCCAGCATTTT
TRBV5-1	-	-	TRBJ2-7	CASSLGQSYEQYF	TGCGCCAGCAGCTTGGGTCAGTCCTACGAGCAGTACTTC
TRBV7-2	-	-	TRBJ2-7	CASTIGGGYEQYF	TGTGCCTCAACAATTGGTGGGGGCTACGAGCAGTACTTC
TRBV6-1	-	few	TRBJ1-5	CASSEVRGLGNQPQHF	TGTGCCAGCAGTGAAGTCAGGGGCCTAGGCAATCAGCCCCAGCATTTT
TRBV7-9	-	once	TRBJ1-2	CASSFATWGYTF	TGTGCCAGCAGCTTTGCTACGTGGGGCTACACCTTC
TRBV20-1	-	few	TRBJ1-2	CSPTGFYGYTF	TGCAGTCCTACAGGGTTCTATGGCTACACCTTC
TRBV11-3	TRBD1	-	TRBJ1-1	CASSHRGLDTEAFF	TGTGCCAGCAGCCACAGGGGGCTGGACACTGAAGCTTTCTTT
TRBV21-1	-	once	TRBJ2-2	CASSPKRGSNTGELFF	TGTGCCAGCAGCCCAAAGAGAGGGTCGAACACCGGGGAGCTGTTTTTT
TRBV6-5	-	-	TRBJ2-1	CASNSASYNEQFF	TGTGCCAGCAACAGCGCTTCCTACAATGAGCAGTTCTTC
TRBV4-1	-	-	TRBJ1-2	CASSQRTIGTQANYGYTF	TGCGCCAGCAGCCAACGGACGATCGGCACCCAGGCGAACTATGGCTACACCTTC
TRBV27	-	-	TRBJ1-1	CASSLGQSVAEAFF	TGTGCCAGCAGCCTTGGACAGTCAGTAGCTGAAGCTTTCTTT
TRBV2	-	-	TRBJ1-2	CASRDSNNYGYTF	TGTGCCAGCAGGGACAGCAATAACTATGGCTACACCTTC
TRBV5-1	-	-	TRBJ1-1	CASSLYGGTEAFF	TGCGCCAGCAGCTTGTACGGGGGCACTGAAGCTTTCTTT
TRBV5-1	TRBD2	-	TRBJ2-1	CASSGLAGRDEQFF	TGCGCCAGCAGTGGGCTAGCGGGGCGGGATGAGCAGTTCTTC
TRBV29-1	TRBD1	-	TRBJ2-2	CSVQGYGELFF	TGCAGCGTACAGGGGTACGGGGAGCTGTTTTTT
TRBV19	-	once	TRBJ1-6	CASRGGSPLHF	TGTGCCAGTAGGGGCGGTTCACCCCTCCACTTT
TRBV19	TRBD1	-	TRBJ1-2	CASSSQGASGYTF	TGTGCCAGTAGTTCCCAGGGGGCAAGTGGCTACACCTTC
TRBV6-5	TRBD1	once	TRBJ2-2	CASRDHRGRTGELFF	TGTGCCAGCAGGGATCACAGGGGGCGAACCGGGGAGCTGTTTTTT
TRBV7-9	-	-	TRBJ2-1	CASSLEGVEKEFF	TGTGCCAGCAGCTTAGAAGGCGTAGAAAAAGAGTTCTTC
TRBV7-3	-	-	TRBJ1-2	CASSFDGLYGYTF	TGTGCCAGCAGCTTTGACGGATTGTATGGCTACACCTTC
TRBV7-9	TRBD2	-	TRBJ2-1	CASSLDGLREIPIF	TGTGCCAGCAGCTTAGACGGCCTGCGGGAGATCCCGATCTTC